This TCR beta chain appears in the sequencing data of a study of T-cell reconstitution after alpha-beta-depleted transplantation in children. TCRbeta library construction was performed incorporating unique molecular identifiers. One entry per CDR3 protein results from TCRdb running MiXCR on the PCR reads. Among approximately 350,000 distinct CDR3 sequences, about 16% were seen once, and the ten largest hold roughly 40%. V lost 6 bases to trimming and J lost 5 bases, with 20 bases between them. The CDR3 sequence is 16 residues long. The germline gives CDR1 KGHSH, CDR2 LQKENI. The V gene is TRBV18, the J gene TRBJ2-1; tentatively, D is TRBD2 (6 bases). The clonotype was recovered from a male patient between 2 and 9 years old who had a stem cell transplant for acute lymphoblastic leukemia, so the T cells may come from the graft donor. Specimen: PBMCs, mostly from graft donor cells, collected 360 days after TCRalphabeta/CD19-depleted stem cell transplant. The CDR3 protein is CASSHGAGQGNNEQFF. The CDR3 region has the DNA TGTGCCAGCTCCCACGGGGCGGGGCAGGGAAACAATGAGCAGTTCTTC. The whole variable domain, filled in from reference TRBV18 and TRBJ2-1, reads NAGVMQNPRHLVRRRGQEARLRCSPMKGHSHVYWYRQLPEEGLKFMVYLQKENIIDESGMPKERFSAEFPKEGPSILRIQQVVRGDSAAYFCASSHGAGQGNNEQFFGPGTRLTVL.